This T cell receptor (beta chain) was profiled in a study of T-cell reconstitution after alpha-beta-depleted transplantation in children. TCRbeta library construction was performed incorporating unique molecular identifiers. TCRdb re-called the PCR reads through MiXCR, storing one row per CDR3 protein. The sample holds about 580,000 distinct CDR3 sequences, 23% seen once. Study results and caveats: Newly produced T cells mostly accounted for T-cell counts and diversity one year post-transplant. Several patients had high TCRbeta diversity at day 60; it came from surviving recipient T cells and thymic progenitors. By about two months after transplant, alpha-beta T cells reportedly arose from several hundred graft clones that had expanded.

To note about this clonotype: The target antigen is unknown. A read error is possible here, since a much larger clone lies one base away. This CDR3 fails to terminate in the conserved phenylalanine or tryptophan, so it likely reflects a read error.

Germline lookup yields CDR1 SGHVS and CDR2 FQNEAQ. Trimming removed 3 bases from V and 5 bases from J, with 20 bases in between. The CDR3 runs to 17 residues. The V and J genes are TRBV7-8 and TRBJ2-1; a possible D gene is TRBD1 (6 bases). This clonotype was sampled from a boy younger than two who had a stem cell transplant for acute myeloid leukemia, so the T cells may come from the graft donor. Sample: PBMCs, mostly from graft donor cells, taken 360 days after TCRalphabeta/CD19-depleted stem cell transplant. CDR3 loop: CASSFFLYGQPNNEQFY. The CDR3 region has the DNA TGTGCCAGCAGCTTTTTCCTTTATGGACAGCCAAACAATGAGCAGTTCTAC.